Described below is a single T cell receptor beta chain sequence and its context. The sample is drawn from a study of blood T cell repertoires in COVID-19. Participants' own reports of clinical history determined their cohort assignment. The table came from immunoSEQ multiplex PCR; TCRdb's copy has only in-frame clones and leaves some out. The sample lists more than 250,000 clones; approximately 86% were seen once. This clonotype originated in a young woman who had recovered from COVID-19. The material sequenced was PBMCs or T cells enriched from blood (not recorded which).

The CDR3 loop reads CAWSPGGLYNEQFF. In DNA, the CDR3 is TGTGCCTGGAGTCCAGGGGGCCTGTACAATGAGCAGTTCTTC. The V gene is TRBV30, the J gene TRBJ2-1; TRBD1 matches at 8 bases. The V segment lost 2 bases and the J segment 4 bases; nucleotides outside the gene matches: 4. Germline loops: CDR1 GTSNPN, CDR2 SVGIG (reference sequence). The CDR3 consists of 14 residues.